What follows are 30 T cell receptor beta chains derived from one specimen sequenced in a study of cytomegalovirus exposure and HLA in healthy donors. The protocol was immunoSEQ multiplex PCR, while the TCRdb copy is restricted to in-frame clones and leaves out a portion. The repertoire has 150,000 or so clones, approximately 86% of them found once; the top ten carry 20% to 25%. The sample taken for sequencing was PBMCs. These receptor sequences come from a man aged 18 to 29 in good health and CMV-seropositive.

The J gene is TRBJ1-2, the V gene TRBV5-1, with 8 bases aligning to TRBD1. V shed 4 bases and J 4 bases; nucleotides not matched to a gene: 9. Per germline, CDR1 SGHRS and CDR2 YFSETQ. The CDR3 covers 15 residues. CDR3 region: CASSLQGAEGYGYTF. Written as DNA, the CDR3 is TGCGCCAGCAGCCTTCAGGGGGCTGAGGGCTATGGCTACACCTTC.

The chain links TRBV21-1 to TRBJ1-2. TRBV21-1 is shown as a pseudogene. The CDR3 is 13 residues long. CDR3 DNA sequence: TGTGCCAGCAGCGGCGAGGAGGAGCGTGGCTACACCTTC. Residues: CASSGEEERGYTF.

The genes are TRBV7-6 and TRBJ1-2; perhaps TRBD1 as D (6 bases). Between the trimmed V and J ends, which lost 1 base and 3 bases, there was a span of 9 bases. The germline V gene has CDR1 SGHVS and CDR2 FNYEAQ. The CDR3 loop spans 14 amino acids. CDR3: CASSLGAGDYGYTF. Written as DNA, the CDR3 is TGTGCCAGCAGCTTAGGTGCAGGGGACTATGGCTACACCTTC.

The table lists this clone with a count of one. The chain recombines TRBV4-3 with TRBJ1-4; maybe TRBD1 (5 bases). The CDR3 sequence is 16 residues long. Germline V CDR1 and CDR2: LGHNA, YSLEER. Trimming shortened V by 3 bases and J by 0 bases, and 11 bases separated the two germline ends. The CDR3 here is CASSQPTGATNEKLFF. The CDR3, as DNA: TGCGCCAGCAGCCAGCCCACGGGGGCAACTAATGAAAAACTGTTTTTT.

CDR3 amino acids: CASSHVPGLAGVRETQYF. CDR3 nucleotides: TGTGCCAGCAGCCACGTACCGGGACTAGCGGGGGTGCGGGAGACCCAGTACTTC. The genes are TRBV14 and TRBJ2-5; 14 positions match TRBD2. V lost 3 bases and J lost 5; bases outside the gene matches: 11. The CDR3 extends over 18 amino acids. Germline V gene sequence: CDR1 SGHDN, CDR2 FVKESK.

This clone came up many times. The chain joins TRBV7-9 to TRBJ1-6; D is unresolved. This CDR3 is 15 amino acids long. In germline, CDR1 is SEHNR, CDR2 FQNEAQ (reference sequence). V was pared by 5 bases and J by 9 bases, with 17 bases between. CDR3 coding DNA: TGTGCCAGCAGCCATACACGGGGAGGTGGTTCACCCCTCCACTTT. This gives the protein CASSHTRGGGSPLHF. The full variable domain, rest sourced from reference TRBV7-9 and TRBJ1-6, is DTGVSQNPRHKITKRGQNVTFRCDPISEHNRLYWYRQTLGQGPEFLTYFQNEAQLEKSRLLSDRFSAERPKGSFSTLEIQRTEQGDSAMYLCASSHTRGGGSPLHFGNGTRLTVT.

The chain employs TRBV7-7 and TRBJ2-1; 7 bases match TRBD2. This CDR3 region has 15 residues. Germline assignment: CDR1 SSHAT and CDR2 FNYEAQ (reference sequence). After removal of 4 bases from V and 8 bases from J, the junction contained 11 bases not matched to a gene. Written as DNA, the CDR3 is TGTGCCAGCAGCTACCAGGGAGGGCCGGGGGATGAGCAGTTCTTC. Residues: CASSYQGGPGDEQFF.

The chain joins TRBV27 to TRBJ1-5; maybe TRBD1 (5 bases). This CDR3 region has 14 residues. Trimming removed 3 bases at V and 5 bases at J, with 11 bases between. The germline V gene has CDR1 MNHEY and CDR2 SMNVEV (reference sequence). The CDR3: CASSFSPGHQPQHF. DNA for the CDR3: TGTGCCAGCAGTTTTTCACCAGGGCATCAGCCCCAGCATTTT.

The chain uses TRBV5-6 and TRBJ2-1, with D maybe TRBD1 (5 bases). V dropped 4 bases and J dropped 8 bases, with 10 bases sitting between them. This CDR3 region has 12 residues. Germline lookup yields CDR1 SGHDT and CDR2 YYEEEE. The CDR3 here is CASSPDSYEQFF. CDR3 in DNA: TGTGCCAGCAGCCCTGACAGCTATGAGCAGTTCTTC.

The J gene is TRBJ1-6, the V gene TRBV12-5; no definite D call. Germline CDR1 LGHNT, CDR2 FRNRAP. V lost 1 base, J lost 5 bases, and 6 bases lay in between. This CDR3 is built from 14 residues. CDR3 DNA sequence: TGTGCTAGTGGTTTGGAACTTGATAATTCACCCCTCCACTTT. It yields the protein CASGLELDNSPLHF.

V gene TRBV5-1 combines with J gene TRBJ1-2; 7 bases match TRBD1. Germline V lookup: CDR1 SGHRS, CDR2 YFSETQ. The CDR3 runs 14 residues. V was pared by 4 bases and J by 3 bases, with 6 bases of the junction left unmatched. CDR3 residues: CASSLRDRHYGYTF. In DNA, the CDR3 is TGCGCCAGCAGCCTCCGGGACAGACACTATGGCTACACCTTC.

This rearrangement joins TRBV6-1 to TRBJ2-3; D call uncertain. The CDR3 has 14 amino acids. V lost 7 bases and J 2 bases, leaving 13 bases between the germline ends. Germline assignment: CDR1 MNHNS and CDR2 SASEGT. CDR3 in DNA: TGTGCCAGCAACGGTCTGCTTTACACAGATACGCAGTATTTT. This gives the protein CASNGLLYTDTQYF.

The chain uses TRBV27 and TRBJ1-2; TRBD1 aligns across 8 bases. The germline V gene encodes CDR1 MNHEY and CDR2 SMNVEV (reference sequence). J was trimmed by 5 bases and V by 2 bases; bases with no gene match: 10. This CDR3 is built from 16 residues. CDR3 sequence reads: CASSLEGPGGRYGYTF. In DNA form, the CDR3 reads TGTGCCAGCAGTTTAGAAGGGCCAGGGGGCCGGTATGGCTACACCTTC.

The chain links TRBV6-1 to TRBJ2-3, with D perhaps TRBD2 (6 bases). Germline CDR1 is MNHNS and CDR2 is SASEGT. CDR3 length equals 14 residues. The V end was cut by 8 bases, the J end by 2 bases, with 14 bases between. The CDR3 DNA reads as TGTGCCAGCCTTACCGGAGGGGACACAGATACGCAGTATTTT. Encoded protein: CASLTGGDTDTQYF.

The chain combines TRBV9 with TRBJ2-7; D is unresolved. V dropped 4 bases and J dropped 5 bases, with 10 bases sitting between them. The CDR3 is 12 amino acids. Germline CDR1 is SGDLS and CDR2 is YYNGEE. CDR3 loop: CASSTLGDEQYF. The CDR3, as DNA: TGTGCCAGCAGCACCCTAGGTGACGAGCAGTACTTC.

The rearrangement uses TRBV20-1 and TRBJ1-1; 7 bases map to TRBD1. The germline V gene encodes CDR1 DFQATT and CDR2 SNEGSKA (reference sequence). The V segment lost 2 bases and the J segment 6 bases; nucleotides outside the gene matches: 0. The CDR3 has 11 amino acids. The CDR3 DNA reads as TGCAGTGCTAGACAGGGGGCTGAAGCTTTCTTT. It codes for CSARQGAEAFF.

This clone was seen once. V gene TRBV30 combines with J gene TRBJ1-2; D not resolved. V shed 2 bases and J shed 0 bases, with 13 bases lying between them. The CDR3 totals 15 residues. The V gene's germline CDR1 is GTSNPN and CDR2 SVGIG (reference sequence). The CDR3 DNA reads TGTGCCTGGAGTCAGGATAGTGGCACTAACTATGGCTACACCTTC. Translation: CAWSQDSGTNYGYTF.

The table lists this clone with a few counts. V usage is TRBV7-2 and J usage is TRBJ1-4; D uncertain. Trimming stripped 2 bases from V and 8 bases from J, with 15 bases between. CDR1 SGHTA and CDR2 FQGNSA come from the germline V gene. The CDR3 has 15 residues. The CDR3 nucleotides read TGTGCCAGCAGCTTACCCCGAGGCGGATCCGAAAAACTGTTTTTT. Translated, it gives CASSLPRGGSEKLFF. The full variable domain, completed using reference TRBV7-2 and TRBJ1-4, is GAGVSQSPSNKVTEKGKDVELRCDPISGHTALYWYRQSLGQGLEFLIYFQGNSAPDKSGLPSDRFSAERTGGSVSTLTIQRTQQEDSAVYLCASSLPRGGSEKLFFGSGTQLSVL.

This chain connects TRBV5-6 to TRBJ2-7; perhaps TRBD2 as D (6 bases). CDR3 length equals 14 residues. Germline V gives CDR1 SGHDT, CDR2 YYEEEE. V lost 3 bases, J lost 3 bases, and 13 bases lay in between. CDR3 bases: TGTGCCAGCAGCTGGGGACTTGACCTCTACGAGCAGTACTTC. Encoded protein: CASSWGLDLYEQYF.

CDR3 sequence (DNA): TGTGCCAGCAGCTTGGGACTAGCGGGTTTTAGCACAGATACGCAGTATTTT. It specifies CASSLGLAGFSTDTQYF. This chain joins TRBV7-2 and TRBJ2-3, with TRBD2 matching 12 bases. This CDR3 is built from 17 residues. Germline CDR1 reads SGHTA; CDR2 reads FQGNSA. V lost 3 bases, J lost 0 bases, and 4 bases stayed unmatched.

This chain connects TRBV27 to TRBJ2-7, with D tentatively TRBD1 (7 bases). The V end lost 7 bases, the J end lost 0 bases, and 16 bases lay between the germline ends. Germline-derived CDR1 and CDR2 are MNHEY and SMNVEV (reference sequence). The CDR3 contains 15 residues. For the CDR3, the DNA is TGTGCCAGCAACCCGGAGGGGGACAGCTCCTACGAGCAGTACTTC. Amino acid sequence: CASNPEGDSSYEQYF.

This clone was seen just once. The genes are TRBV5-5 and TRBJ1-4; D is ambiguous. V was clipped by 2 bases and J by 3 bases, with 11 bases between them. Germline assignment: CDR1 SGHKS and CDR2 YYEKEE (reference sequence). CDR3 length: 15 residues. The CDR3, as DNA: TGTGCCAGCAGCTTACGGAGGGTAGCTAATGAAAAACTGTTTTTT. Translated: CASSLRRVANEKLFF.

The gene calls are TRBV5-4 and TRBJ1-2; D might be TRBD1 (5 bases). V lost 0 bases to trimming and J lost 2 bases, with 8 bases between them. The CDR3 consists of 14 residues. CDR1 is SGHNT and CDR2 is YYREEE in the germline V gene (reference sequence). CDR3 in DNA: TGTGCCAGCAGCTTGGGGGGGGAGAACTATGGCTACACCTTC. This codes for CASSLGGENYGYTF.

The genes are TRBV4-3 and TRBJ2-7; 7 nucleotides align to TRBD1. Germline V CDR1 and CDR2: LGHNA, YSLEER. This CDR3 contains 17 residues. V dropped 1 base and J dropped 3; count of bases not matched to a gene: 12. The CDR3: CASSQASSHRGIYEQYF. Here the CDR3 DNA reads TGCGCCAGCAGCCAAGCCTCCTCCCACAGGGGAATCTACGAGCAGTACTTC.

V is TRBV30 and J is TRBJ1-2; no firm D call. The CDR3 runs to 13 residues. Germline lookup yields CDR1 GTSNPN and CDR2 SVGIG (reference sequence). V dropped 0 bases and J dropped 4 bases, with 9 bases sitting between them. The CDR3 is CAWSVGVPYGYTF. The CDR3, as DNA: TGTGCCTGGAGTGTAGGAGTACCCTATGGCTACACCTTC.

This chain links TRBV5-4 with TRBJ2-3, with TRBD2 matching over 13 bases. Germline V lookup: CDR1 SGHNT, CDR2 YYREEE (reference sequence). The CDR3 consists of 18 residues. Germline trimming cut 4 bases from V and 6 bases from J; bases unmatched to any gene: 14. The CDR3 is CASSPGLAGALPSDTQYF. CDR3 DNA: TGTGCCAGCAGCCCCGGACTAGCGGGGGCCCTTCCCTCGGATACGCAGTATTTT.

This chain uses TRBV7-2 with TRBJ2-4; 7 bases map to TRBD1. This CDR3 has 15 residues. The J segment lost 6 bases and the V segment lost 5 bases, leaving 10 bases of the junction unmatched. The V gene's germline CDR1 is SGHTA and CDR2 FQGNSA. The CDR3 region is CASSARQGGLNIQYF. The CDR3, as DNA: TGTGCCAGCAGCGCGCGACAGGGTGGGCTAAACATTCAGTACTTC.

The chain uses TRBV6-1 and TRBJ1-1, with a possible D match to TRBD1 (5 bases). CDR3 length: 16 amino acids. Trimming stripped 2 bases from V and 4 bases from J, with 17 bases between. CDR1 is MNHNS and CDR2 is SASEGT in the germline V gene. The CDR3 DNA sequence: TGTGCCAGCAGTGAAAGGGCGGGGGGAGGTAGCACTGAAGCTTTCTTT. It is translated as CASSERAGGGSTEAFF.

This clone was seen only a few times. The chain uses TRBV6-1 and TRBJ2-1, with TRBD2 identical over 12 bases. The CDR3 extends over 15 amino acids. Germline V CDR1 and CDR2: MNHNS, SASEGT. Unmatched junction bases numbered 6, after V lost 4 bases and J lost 8 bases. CDR3 sequence: CASSVSSGGADEQFF. CDR3 DNA: TGTGCCAGCAGTGTCTCTAGCGGGGGGGCCGATGAGCAGTTCTTC.

The sample holds a few counts of this clone. The V call is TRBV6-5, the J call TRBJ2-5, with 8 bases aligning to TRBD2. After removal of 11 bases from V and 5 bases from J, the junction contained 13 bases not matched to a gene. The germline V gene encodes CDR1 MNHEY and CDR2 SVGAGI. The CDR3 is made up of 14 amino acids. The DNA of the CDR3 is TGTGCCTGCCGTAATCGGGGGGGAGGCGAGACCCAGTACTTC. It translates to CACRNRGGGETQYF.